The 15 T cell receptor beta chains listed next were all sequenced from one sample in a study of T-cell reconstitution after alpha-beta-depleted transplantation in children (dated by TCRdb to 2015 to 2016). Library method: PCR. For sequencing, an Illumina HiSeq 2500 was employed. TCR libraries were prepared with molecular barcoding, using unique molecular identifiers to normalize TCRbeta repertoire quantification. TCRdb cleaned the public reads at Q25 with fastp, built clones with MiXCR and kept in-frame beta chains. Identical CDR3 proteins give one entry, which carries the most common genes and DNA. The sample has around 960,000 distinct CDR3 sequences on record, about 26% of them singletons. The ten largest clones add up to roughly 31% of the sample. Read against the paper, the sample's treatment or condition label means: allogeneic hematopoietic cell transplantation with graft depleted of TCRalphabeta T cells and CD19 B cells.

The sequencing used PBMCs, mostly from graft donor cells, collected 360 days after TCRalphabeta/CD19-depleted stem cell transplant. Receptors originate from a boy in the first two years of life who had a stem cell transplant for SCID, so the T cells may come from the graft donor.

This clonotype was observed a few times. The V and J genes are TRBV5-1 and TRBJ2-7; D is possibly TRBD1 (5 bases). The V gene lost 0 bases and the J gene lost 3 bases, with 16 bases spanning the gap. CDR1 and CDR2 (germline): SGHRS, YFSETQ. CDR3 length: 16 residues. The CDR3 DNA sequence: TGCGCCAGCAGCTTGGATTTTCCTCTACAGGTCTACGAGCAGTACTTC. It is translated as CASSLDFPLQVYEQYF.

The CDR3 is CASSQTTSRVKQYF. DNA for the CDR3: TGTGCCAGCAGCCAAACGACATCTAGAGTCAAGCAGTACTTC. J is TRBJ2-7 and V is TRBV3-1; D remains unclear. The CDR3 length is 14 residues. The V gene's germline CDR1 is LGHDT and CDR2 YNNKEL (reference sequence). V lost 2 bases, J lost 8 bases, and 16 bases lay in between.

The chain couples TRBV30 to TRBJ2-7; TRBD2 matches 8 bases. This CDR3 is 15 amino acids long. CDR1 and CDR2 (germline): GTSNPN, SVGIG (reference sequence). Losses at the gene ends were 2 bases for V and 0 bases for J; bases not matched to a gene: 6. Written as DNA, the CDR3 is TGTGCCTGGAGTCAAGCGGGGGCGTACTCCTACGAGCAGTACTTC. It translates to CAWSQAGAYSYEQYF. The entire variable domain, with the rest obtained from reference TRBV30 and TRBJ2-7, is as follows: SQTIHQWPATLVQPVGSPLSLECTVEGTSNPNLYWYRQAAGRGLQLLFYSVGIGQISSEVPQNLSASRPQDRQFILSSKKLLLSDSGFYLCAWSQAGAYSYEQYFGPGTRLTVT.

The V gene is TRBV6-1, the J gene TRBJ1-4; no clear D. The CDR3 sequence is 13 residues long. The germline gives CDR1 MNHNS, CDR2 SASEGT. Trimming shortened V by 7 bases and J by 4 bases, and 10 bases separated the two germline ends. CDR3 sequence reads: CASTRRSNEKLFF. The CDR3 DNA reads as TGTGCCAGCACCCGACGGAGTAATGAAAAACTGTTTTTT.

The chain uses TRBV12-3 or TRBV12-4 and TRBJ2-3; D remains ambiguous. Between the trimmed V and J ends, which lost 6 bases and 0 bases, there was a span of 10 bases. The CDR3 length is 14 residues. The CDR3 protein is CASRQELSTDTQYF. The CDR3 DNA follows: TGTGCCAGCAGGCAGGAGCTAAGCACAGATACGCAGTATTTT.

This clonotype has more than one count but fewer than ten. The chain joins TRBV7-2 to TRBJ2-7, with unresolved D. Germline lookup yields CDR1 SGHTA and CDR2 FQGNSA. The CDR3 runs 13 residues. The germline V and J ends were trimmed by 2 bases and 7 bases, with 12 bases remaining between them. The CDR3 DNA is TGTGCCAGCAGCTTAAAACTCCAAGTGGAGCAGTACTTC. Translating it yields CASSLKLQVEQYF.

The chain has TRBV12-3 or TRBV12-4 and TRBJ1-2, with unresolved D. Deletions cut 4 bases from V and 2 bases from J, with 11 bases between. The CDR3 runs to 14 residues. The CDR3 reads CASSSYNTNYGYTF. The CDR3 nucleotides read TGTGCCAGCAGTTCCTACAACACCAACTATGGCTACACCTTC.

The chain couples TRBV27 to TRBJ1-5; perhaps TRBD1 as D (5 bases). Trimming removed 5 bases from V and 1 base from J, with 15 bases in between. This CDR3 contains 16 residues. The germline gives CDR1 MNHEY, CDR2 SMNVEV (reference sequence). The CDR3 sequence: CASSPLIGVSNQPQHF. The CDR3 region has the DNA TGTGCCAGCAGTCCCCTGATAGGGGTAAGCAATCAGCCCCAGCATTTT.

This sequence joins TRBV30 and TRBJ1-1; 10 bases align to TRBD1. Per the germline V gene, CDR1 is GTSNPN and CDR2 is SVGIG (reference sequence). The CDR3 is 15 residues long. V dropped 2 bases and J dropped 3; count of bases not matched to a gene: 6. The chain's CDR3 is CAWSRGTGVDTEAFF. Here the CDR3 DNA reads TGTGCCTGGAGTCGCGGGACAGGGGTTGACACTGAAGCTTTCTTT.

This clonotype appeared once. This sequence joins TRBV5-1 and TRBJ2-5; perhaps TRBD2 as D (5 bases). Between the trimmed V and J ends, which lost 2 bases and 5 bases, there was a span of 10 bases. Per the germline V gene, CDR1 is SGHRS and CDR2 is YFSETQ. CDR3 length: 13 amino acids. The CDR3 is CASSLRGHETQYF. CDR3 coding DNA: TGCGCCAGCAGCTTACGGGGTCATGAGACCCAGTACTTC. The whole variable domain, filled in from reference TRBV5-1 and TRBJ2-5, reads KAGVTQTPRYLIKTRGQQVTLSCSPISGHRSVSWYQQTPGQGLQFLFEYFSETQRNKGNFPGRFSGRQFSNSRSEMNVSTLELGDSALYLCASSLRGHETQYFGPGTRLLVL.

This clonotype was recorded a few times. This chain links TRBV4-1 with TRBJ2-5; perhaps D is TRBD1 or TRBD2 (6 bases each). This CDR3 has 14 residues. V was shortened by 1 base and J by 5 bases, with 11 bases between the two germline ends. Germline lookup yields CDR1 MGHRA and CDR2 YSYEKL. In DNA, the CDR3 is TGCGCCAGCAGCCAAGGGGGGGCCGTTGAGACCCAGTACTTC. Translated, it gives CASSQGGAVETQYF.

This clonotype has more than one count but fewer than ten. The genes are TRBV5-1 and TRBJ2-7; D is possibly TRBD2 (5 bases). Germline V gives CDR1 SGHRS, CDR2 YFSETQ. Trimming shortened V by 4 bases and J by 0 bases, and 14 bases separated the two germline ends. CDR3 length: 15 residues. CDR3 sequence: CASSLGVLASYEQYF. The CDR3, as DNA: TGCGCCAGCAGCCTGGGAGTGCTTGCCTCCTACGAGCAGTACTTC.

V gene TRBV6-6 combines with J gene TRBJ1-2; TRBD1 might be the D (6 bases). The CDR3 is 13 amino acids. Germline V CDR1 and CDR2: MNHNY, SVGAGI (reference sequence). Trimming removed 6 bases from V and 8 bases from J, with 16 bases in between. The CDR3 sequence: CASRLAGAGGYTF. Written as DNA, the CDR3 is TGTGCCAGCAGGTTAGCGGGGGCAGGAGGCTACACCTTC.

DNA for the CDR3: TGTGCCAGCAGTTACTCGAGGAGCACAACTAATGAAAAACTGTTTTTT. Encoded protein: CASSYSRSTTNEKLFF. The rearrangement uses TRBV6-5 and TRBJ1-4; no definite D call. Between the trimmed V and J ends, which lost 0 bases and 0 bases, there was a span of 8 bases. The CDR3 is made up of 16 amino acids. Germline V CDR1 and CDR2: MNHEY, SVGAGI.

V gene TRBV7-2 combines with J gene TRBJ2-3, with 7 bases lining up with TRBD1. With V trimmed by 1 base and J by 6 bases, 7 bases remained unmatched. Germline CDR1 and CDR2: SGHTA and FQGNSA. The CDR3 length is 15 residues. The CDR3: CASSLDGGQRDTQYF. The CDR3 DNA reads TGTGCCAGCAGCTTAGATGGGGGACAGAGGGATACGCAGTATTTT.